One and the same sample provided the 9 T cell receptor beta chains below, sequenced in a study of T-cell memory formation after mild COVID-19. TCRdb reprocessed the 5' RACE reads via MiXCR and lists one record per CDR3 protein. The sample lists 250,000 to 300,000 distinct CDR3 sequences, roughly 17% occurring once. The sample was PBMCs or a T cell subset sorted from them (not recorded which). These TCRs come from a young man who had mild COVID-19 (a few samples of this study predate the infection). Cell type and time point are not known.

This clonotype was detected ten times or more. The chain links TRBV5-1 to TRBJ2-2, with D tentatively TRBD2 (6 bases). The germline V gene has CDR1 SGHRS and CDR2 YFSETQ. This CDR3 spans 16 amino acids. The V end lost 0 bases, the J end lost 5 bases, and 14 bases lay between the germline ends. CDR3 loop: CASSLAAWGETGELFF. For the CDR3, the DNA is TGCGCCAGCAGCTTGGCGGCCTGGGGGGAAACCGGGGAGCTGTTTTTT.

This sequence joins TRBV25-1 and TRBJ1-4; 10 bases line up with TRBD1. CDR1 is MGHDK and CDR2 is SYGVNS in the germline V gene. The CDR3 is 13 amino acids. The J segment lost 14 bases and the V segment lost 3 bases, leaving 6 bases of the junction unmatched. CDR3 in amino acids: CASSETGGAVLFF. CDR3 bases: TGTGCCAGCAGTGAGACAGGGGGCGCAGTGCTGTTTTTT.

The rearrangement uses TRBV20-1 and TRBJ2-7; maybe TRBD2 (6 bases). The V end lost 1 base, the J end lost 6 bases, and 13 bases lay between the germline ends. The CDR3 covers 13 residues. CDR1 and CDR2 (germline): DFQATT, SNEGSKA (reference sequence). CDR3 sequence: CSARAGAGSEQYF. The CDR3 nucleotides are TGCAGTGCTAGAGCTGGCGCCGGGAGCGAGCAGTACTTC.

This clonotype appeared a few times. J is TRBJ2-2 and V is TRBV7-3; TRBD1 aligns across 8 bases. V shed 5 bases and J 5 bases; nucleotides not matched to a gene: 4. Looked up from germline, CDR1 is SGHTA and CDR2 is FQGTGA. This CDR3 comprises 14 residues. CDR3 residues: CASSTRQGTGELFF. In DNA, the CDR3 is TGTGCCAGCAGCACCAGACAGGGGACCGGGGAGCTGTTTTTT. Looking up the rest from reference TRBV7-3 and TRBJ2-2 gives the full variable domain: GAGVSQTPSNKVTEKGKYVELRCDPISGHTALYWYRQSLGQGPEFLIYFQGTGAADDSGLPNDRFFAVRPEGSVSTLKIQRTERGDSAVYLCASSTRQGTGELFFGEGSRLTVL.

This clonotype has ten or more counts. The rearrangement uses TRBV12-3 or TRBV12-4 and TRBJ1-1; D not certain. Trimming removed 2 bases at V and 1 base at J, with 8 bases between. The CDR3 contains 14 residues. The CDR3 loop is CASSLWRGNTEAFF. CDR3 DNA: TGTGCCAGCAGTTTATGGCGCGGGAACACTGAAGCTTTCTTT.

This clonotype was seen a handful of times. The genes are TRBV27 and TRBJ2-3; D call uncertain. The V end lost 6 bases, the J end lost 2 bases, and 15 bases lay between the germline ends. CDR3 length: 15 amino acids. Germline V lookup: CDR1 MNHEY, CDR2 SMNVEV (reference sequence). For the CDR3, the DNA is TGTGCCAGCAGAGAAGTGCCATCAACCACAGATACGCAGTATTTT. This sequence encodes CASREVPSTTDTQYF.

The chain joins TRBV11-2 to TRBJ2-4; D not resolved. The CDR3 length is 14 residues. With 3 bases removed from V and 8 bases from J, the gap between germline ends came to 14 bases. The germline gives CDR1 SGHAT, CDR2 FQNNGV. CDR3 sequence: CASSFRQAWDIQYF. In nucleotides, the CDR3 is TGTGCCAGCAGCTTCCGACAAGCTTGGGACATTCAGTACTTC.

In its sample, this clonotype was seen a few times. This chain links TRBV5-1 with TRBJ2-3, with D maybe TRBD1 (8 bases). There are 16 residues in the CDR3. Trimming stripped 3 bases from V and 1 base from J, with 15 bases between. Germline V gene sequence: CDR1 SGHRS, CDR2 YFSETQ. The CDR3 spells CASSWTTGGGTDTQYF. DNA of the CDR3: TGCGCCAGCAGCTGGACCACAGGGGGGGGCACAGATACGCAGTATTTT.

V is TRBV11-2 and J is TRBJ2-1, with TRBD2 as a possible D gene (7 bases). Trimming left V 1 base short and J 6 bases short, with 19 bases between. The germline V gene encodes CDR1 SGHAT and CDR2 FQNNGV. CDR3 length: 17 amino acids. CDR3: CASSLAGGSSGVNEQFF. In DNA form, the CDR3 reads TGTGCCAGCAGCTTAGCGGGGGGCTCTTCGGGGGTCAATGAGCAGTTCTTC.